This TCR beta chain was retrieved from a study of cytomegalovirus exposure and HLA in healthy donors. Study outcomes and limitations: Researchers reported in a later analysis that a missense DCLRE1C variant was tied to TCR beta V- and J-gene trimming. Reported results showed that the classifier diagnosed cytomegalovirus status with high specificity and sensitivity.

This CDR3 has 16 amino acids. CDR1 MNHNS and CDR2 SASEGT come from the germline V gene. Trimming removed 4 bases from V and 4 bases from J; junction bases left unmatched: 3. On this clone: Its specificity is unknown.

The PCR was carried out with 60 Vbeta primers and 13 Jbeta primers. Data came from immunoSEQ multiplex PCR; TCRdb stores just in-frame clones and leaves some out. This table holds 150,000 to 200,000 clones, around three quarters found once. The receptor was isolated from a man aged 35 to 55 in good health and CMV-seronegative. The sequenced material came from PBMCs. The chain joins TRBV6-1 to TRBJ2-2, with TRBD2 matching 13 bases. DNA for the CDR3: TGTGCCAGCAGTGCTCGGACTAGCGGGAGCACCGGGGAGCTGTTTTTT. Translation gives CASSARTSGSTGELFF.